Below are 4 T cell receptor beta chains sequenced from a single sample in a study of response to subunit inactivated influenza vaccine. TCRdb reprocessed the RT-PCR reads with MiXCR, giving one entry per CDR3 protein. Seen here are 250,000 to 350,000 distinct CDR3 sequences, approximately 23% observed once, and the top ten hold 10%. This specimen was PBMCs from blood, taken about 20 months after vaccination. All receptors derive from a man aged 50 to 69 who received an inactivated influenza vaccine.

V usage is TRBV28 and J usage is TRBJ2-6, with D possibly being TRBD2 (5 bases). The CDR3 is made up of 14 amino acids. Germline assignment: CDR1 MDHEN and CDR2 SYDVKM. Trimming left V 7 bases short and J 4 bases short, with 11 bases between. CDR3 nucleotides: TGTGCCAGCAAGGTGACGGGAGGGGCCAACGTCCTGACTTTC. This codes for CASKVTGGANVLTF. Complete variable domain (other parts from reference TRBV28 and TRBJ2-6): DVKVTQSSRYLVKRTGEKVFLECVQDMDHENMFWYRQDPGLGLRLIYFSYDVKMKEKGDIPEGYSVSREKKERFSLILESASTNQTSMYLCASKVTGGANVLTFGAGSRLTVL.

The chain recombines TRBV29-1 with TRBJ1-2; 7 positions match TRBD1. V trimming: 1 base; J trimming: 0 bases; junction bases outside the gene matches: 5. The CDR3 loop spans 15 amino acids. Germline-derived CDR1 and CDR2 are SQVTM and ANQGSEA. The CDR3 DNA follows: TGCAGCGTTGAAGGTCCAGGGACAGCTAACTATGGCTACACCTTC. This sequence encodes CSVEGPGTANYGYTF.

This clonotype was counted many times. J is TRBJ2-7 and V is TRBV7-6; D remains ambiguous. Deletions cut 4 bases from V and 4 bases from J, with 14 bases between. There are 14 residues in the CDR3. Germline V CDR1 and CDR2: SGHVS, FNYEAQ. CDR3 bases: TGTGCCAGCAGCTCGATAGGACGGCCGTACGAGCAGTACTTC. Amino acid sequence: CASSSIGRPYEQYF.

This clonotype was observed many times. V and J are TRBV7-2 and TRBJ1-4, with D maybe TRBD1 (5 bases). The CDR3 contains 14 residues. Between the trimmed V and J ends, which lost 6 bases and 4 bases, there was a span of 12 bases. Germline CDR1 and CDR2: SGHTA and FQGNSA. As DNA, the CDR3 is TGTGCCAGCAGGCGGGGGGTATTTAATGAAAAACTGTTTTTT. Translating it yields CASRRGVFNEKLFF.